These 24 T cell receptor beta chains came from one sample sequenced in a study of T cell clonality in common variable immunodeficiency. TCRdb's table, derived via immunoSEQ multiplex PCR, lists solely in-frame clones and lacks some. Observed in the sample are around 40,000 clones, none of them singletons. The material sequenced was peripheral blood mononuclear cells. The source is a person between 18 and 69 years old in good health.

This clone was counted ten times or more. Sequencing ends 3 residues short of the CDR3 end; the germline J gene provides the rest. The chain links TRBV18 to TRBJ1-4, with D maybe TRBD1 (6 bases). This CDR3 has 13 amino acids. Germline CDR1 KGHSH, CDR2 LQKENI. V was clipped by 5 bases and J by 5 bases, with 9 bases between them. The sequenced CDR3 bases are TGTGCCAGCTCATACGGACAGAATGAAAAA. Translated, it gives CASSYGQNEK. The CDR3 as a whole reads CASSYGQNEKLFF.

Concerning this clone: The read ends 3 residues early relative to the CDR3; the germline J gene fills the gap. V is TRBV19 and J is TRBJ2-7, with TRBD1 matching 8 bases. This CDR3 is built from 14 residues. Germline V gives CDR1 LNHDA, CDR2 SQIVND (reference sequence). Losses at the gene ends were 9 bases for V and 0 bases for J; bases not matched to a gene: 7. Partial CDR3 DNA: TGTGCCAGCTCTACCGGGACAGGCTCCTACGAG. Its translation is CASSTGTGSYE. The complete CDR3 protein is CASSTGTGSYEQYF.

This clone was found many times. The read ends 3 residues shy of where the CDR3 ends; the end is completed using the germline J gene. The rearrangement joins TRBV5-1 to TRBJ2-3, with a tentative D call TRBD1 (6 bases). CDR1 is SGHRS and CDR2 is YFSETQ in the germline V gene. This CDR3 is built from 13 residues. Incomplete CDR3 DNA: TGCGCCAGCAGCTTGGGCCAGGGGCAAACG. Translated, it gives CASSLGQGQT. In full, the CDR3 is CASSLGQGQTQYF.

At least ten counts were recorded for this clone. The read halts 3 residues ahead of the CDR3 end, with the missing end drawn from the germline J gene. The gene calls are TRBV18 and TRBJ2-7; 9 bases match TRBD1. The V gene end was trimmed by 0 bases and the J gene end by 1 base; junction bases not matched to a gene: 4. The CDR3 sequence is 16 residues long. CDR1 KGHSH and CDR2 LQKENI come from the germline V gene. The CDR3 reads CASSPPSGTGSYEQYF. CDR3 DNA, as far as it was read: TGTGCCAGCTCACCACCATCCGGGACAGGGTCCTACGAG.

This clone was seen repeatedly, ten times or more. The read falls 3 residues short of the CDR3 end, and the missing part is taken from the germline J gene. Different DNA sequences within this sample yield the same CDR3. The chain uses TRBV4-1 and TRBJ2-3; 7 bases line up with TRBD1. The CDR3 loop spans 14 amino acids. Looked up from germline, CDR1 is MGHRA and CDR2 is YSYEKL. After removal of 6 bases from V and 2 bases from J, the junction contained 5 bases not matched to a gene. Incomplete CDR3 DNA: TGCGCCAGCAGAAGACAGGGAAACACAGATACG. Translated, it gives CASRRQGNTDT. The entire CDR3 protein reads CASRRQGNTDTQYF.

This clone was seen ten or more times. The CDR3 goes on 3 residues after the read ends, and that part is filled in from the germline J gene. The V call is TRBV5-3, the J call TRBJ2-2, with a possible D match to TRBD2 (8 bases). TRBV5-3 is reported as an ORF; its role is uncertain. The CDR3 runs 20 residues. The V gene lost 4 bases and the J gene lost 2 bases, with 27 bases spanning the gap. The DNA read from the CDR3 is TGTGCCAGAAGCCCCTGGGGAGGGGGCCAAGCGGGAGTAAACACCGGGGAG. Translation gives CARSPWGGGQAGVNTGE. The whole CDR3 sequence is CARSPWGGGQAGVNTGELFF.

The table lists this clone with many counts. The DNA ends 3 residues before the CDR3 does, and the rest of the CDR3 is filled in from the germline J gene. The chain combines TRBV29-1 with TRBJ2-3, with 7 bases lining up with TRBD1. This CDR3 comprises 13 residues. Germline values: CDR1 SQVTM, CDR2 ANQGSEA. After removal of 8 bases from V and 2 bases from J, the junction contained 7 bases not matched to a gene. The part of the CDR3 DNA that was read is TGCAGCACCCCAGGGGGTAACACAGATACG. This codes for CSTPGGNTDT. The complete CDR3 sequence is CSTPGGNTDTQYF.

In its sample, this clone was seen many times. The read falls 3 residues short of the CDR3 end, and the missing part is taken from the germline J gene. The chain employs TRBV5-1 and TRBJ1-2; TRBD1 might be the D (6 bases). The V gene's germline CDR1 is SGHRS and CDR2 YFSETQ. This CDR3 has 14 residues. V was cut by 4 bases and J by 5 bases, with 15 bases left in between. The covered CDR3 bases are TGCGCCAGCAGCCCCGACAGGAGGGATTATGGC. Encoded protein: CASSPDRRDYG. The entire CDR3 is CASSPDRRDYGYTF.

This clone was detected many times. The read terminates 3 residues ahead of where the CDR3 ends, so the germline J gene completes it. The V and J genes are TRBV19 and TRBJ2-7; 7 positions agree with TRBD1. The CDR3 has 13 residues. The junction had 1 base not matched to a gene; V was cut back by 2 bases and J by 3 bases. Germline loops: CDR1 LNHDA, CDR2 SQIVND (reference sequence). The CDR3 is CASSINRGYEQYF. The DNA read from the CDR3 is TGTGCCAGTAGTATAAACAGGGGCTACGAG.

There are many counts of this clone. Coverage ceases 3 residues before the CDR3 finishes, and the germline J gene fills in the end. This chain links TRBV6-2 or TRBV6-3 with TRBJ2-3, with D possibly matching TRBD2 (6 bases). The CDR3 contains 17 residues. CDR1 and CDR2 (germline): MNHEY, SVGEGT. Trimming cost V 2 bases and J 3 bases, with 18 bases left between them. Partial CDR3 DNA: TGTGCCAGCAGTTACCTTCTTACTAGTGCGGGGACAGATACG. This sequence encodes CASSYLLTSAGTDT. The whole CDR3 is CASSYLLTSAGTDTQYF.

There are many counts of this clone. The read terminates 3 residues ahead of where the CDR3 ends, so the germline J gene completes it. J is TRBJ1-2 and V is TRBV5-1, with D unclear. The CDR3 runs to 13 residues. V was clipped by 0 bases and J by 6 bases, with 9 bases between them. Germline CDR1 reads SGHRS; CDR2 reads YFSETQ. The CDR3 protein is CASSLATDHGYTF. CDR3 bases read: TGCGCCAGCAGCTTGGCCACAGACCATGGC.

In this sample, this clone turned up many times. Read data end 3 residues before the CDR3 end; the end is taken from the germline J gene. The chain joins TRBV2 to TRBJ2-3; D unclear. The CDR3 contains 14 residues. V lost 6 bases and J 5 bases, leaving 15 bases between the germline ends. Germline V gives CDR1 SNHLY, CDR2 FYNNEI. The CDR3 sequence: CASSRLSSQDTQYF. The CDR3 DNA, read in part, is TGTGCCAGCAGCCGACTTTCCTCACAAGATACG.

This clone was recorded at least ten times. The DNA ends 3 residues before the CDR3 does, and the rest of the CDR3 is filled in from the germline J gene. The chain recombines TRBV19 with TRBJ1-4; D is undetermined. CDR3 length: 13 residues. The V and J ends lost 3 bases and 6 bases respectively, with 8 bases between them. Germline CDR1 and CDR2: LNHDA and SQIVND (reference sequence). The CDR3 loop reads CASSMARDEKLFF. Incomplete CDR3 DNA: TGTGCCAGTAGTATGGCGAGGGATGAAAAA.

Comments on this clone: The DNA ends 3 residues before the CDR3 does, and the rest of the CDR3 is filled in from the germline J gene. The chain combines TRBV5-1 with TRBJ2-1; 12 bases are shared with TRBD2. V lost 2 bases and J lost 8; bases outside the gene matches: 11. The CDR3 runs 17 residues. CDR1 SGHRS and CDR2 YFSETQ come from the germline V gene. The CDR3 protein is CASSFHQRLAGDYEQFF. The DNA read from the CDR3 is TGCGCCAGCAGCTTTCACCAAAGACTAGCGGGAGACTATGAG.

Worth noting for this clone: The read terminates 3 residues ahead of where the CDR3 ends, so the germline J gene completes it. This chain joins TRBV20-1 and TRBJ2-1; 7 positions agree with TRBD2. The V and J ends lost 5 bases and 3 bases, in that order; junction bases with no gene match: 10. Germline CDR1 is DFQATT and CDR2 is SNEGSKA (reference sequence). The CDR3 loop spans 15 amino acids. The part of the CDR3 DNA that was read is TGCAGTGCTCCGAAGGGGCTAGCGGACTACAATGAG. This gives the protein CSAPKGLADYNE. The entire CDR3 protein is CSAPKGLADYNEQFF.

As to this clone: The read terminates 3 residues before the CDR3 end, so the remaining end is supplied by the germline J gene. Other DNA sequences within the sample encode an identical CDR3. This sequence joins TRBV5-1 and TRBJ2-1; 14 positions match TRBD2. J gave up 6 bases and V 4 bases, and 6 bases lay outside the gene matches. The CDR3 extends over 16 amino acids. Germline V gene lookup returns CDR1 SGHRS and CDR2 YFSETQ. CDR3 residues: CASSPGLAGVGNEQFF. CDR3 bases read: TGCGCCAGCAGCCCGGGACTAGCGGGAGTAGGCAATGAG.

This clone was detected many times. The sequence runs out 3 residues before the end of the CDR3; the remainder is reconstructed from the germline J gene. The chain links TRBV5-1 to TRBJ2-7, with 12 bases aligning to TRBD2. CDR3 length: 16 amino acids. Trimming cost V 4 bases and J 6 bases; bases outside gene matches: 11. Germline V lookup: CDR1 SGHRS, CDR2 YFSETQ. This CDR3 is CASSLGLTSGSTEQYF. The covered CDR3 bases are TGCGCCAGCAGCCTCGGGTTGACTAGCGGGAGTACCGAG.

Many counts were recorded for this clone. The missing CDR3 end, 3 residues past where the read stops, is filled in from the germline J gene. The V gene is TRBV12-3 or TRBV12-4, the J gene TRBJ2-3; 10 bases align to TRBD2. With 1 base clipped from V and 1 base from J, the junction kept 8 bases outside the gene matches. The CDR3 runs to 18 residues. The CDR3 DNA, read in part, is TGTGCCAGCAGTTTAGTTGGACTAGCGGTAATAGGCACAGATACG. This sequence encodes CASSLVGLAVIGTDT. The whole CDR3 protein reads CASSLVGLAVIGTDTQYF.

Many counts were recorded for this clone. The CDR3 extends 3 residues past the end of the read, so its final part is completed from the germline J gene. This chain connects TRBV18 to TRBJ2-7; TRBD1 matches 9 bases. The CDR3 extends over 16 amino acids. The V and J ends lost 4 bases and 0 bases, in that order; junction bases with no gene match: 7. CDR1 is KGHSH, CDR2 LQKENI, per germline. The chain's CDR3 is CASSHLGQGSSYEQYF. CDR3 bases read: TGTGCCAGCTCACATCTGGGACAGGGAAGCTCCTACGAG.

This clone was seen at least ten times. The CDR3 is cut off 3 residues early in the read; its end comes from the germline J gene. V and J are TRBV19 and TRBJ2-1, with 9 bases lining up with TRBD2. The CDR3 contains 16 residues. Losses at the gene ends were 5 bases for V and 3 bases for J; bases not matched to a gene: 8. Per germline, CDR1 LNHDA and CDR2 SQIVND (reference sequence). The CDR3 sequence is CASSPRGLAIYNEQFF. The CDR3 DNA, read in part, is TGTGCCAGTAGTCCGAGAGGACTAGCGATCTACAATGAG.

This clone has ten or more counts. CDR3: CASSTPSVGNQPQHF. CDR3 DNA (partial): TGTGCCAGCAGTACTCCCTCCGTAGGGAATCAGCCC. The chain links TRBV2 to TRBJ1-5; D ambiguous. The CDR3 end falls 3 residues outside the read, so it is completed with the germline J gene. V was cut by 5 bases and J by 4 bases, with 15 bases left in between. The CDR3 runs 15 residues. Germline CDR1 is SNHLY and CDR2 is FYNNEI.

Concerning this clone: Read data end 3 residues before the CDR3 end; the end is taken from the germline J gene. The chain uses TRBV19 and TRBJ1-5; unclear D gene. The CDR3 loop spans 12 amino acids. CDR1 is LNHDA, CDR2 SQIVND, per germline (reference sequence). V shed 3 bases and J shed 5 bases, with 5 bases lying between them. This chain's CDR3 is CASSIGDQPQHF. The sequenced part of the CDR3 DNA is TGTGCCAGTAGTATCGGGGATCAGCCC.

This clone was seen many times. Read coverage stops 3 residues before the CDR3 terminus; the germline J gene supplies the remainder. The gene calls are TRBV19 and TRBJ2-7; a weak D match, TRBD1 (6 bases). CDR3 length: 13 amino acids. The germline V gene has CDR1 LNHDA and CDR2 SQIVND (reference sequence). Trimming pared 5 bases from V and 4 bases from J, leaving 12 bases between. The CDR3 loop is CASSFLQGYEQYF. Incomplete CDR3 DNA: TGTGCCAGTAGTTTTCTACAGGGTTACGAG. The whole variable domain, remainder taken from reference TRBV19 and TRBJ2-7, is DGGITQSPKYLFRKEGQNVTLSCEQNLNHDAMYWYRQDPGQGLRLIYYSQIVNDFQKGDIAEGYSVSREKKESFPLTVTSAQKNPTAFYLCASSFLQGYEQYFGPGTRLTVT.

This clone was counted between two and nine times. The CDR3 is cut off 3 residues early in the read; its end comes from the germline J gene. This chain connects TRBV5-1 to TRBJ1-1, with TRBD1 as a possible D gene (6 bases). Germline-derived CDR1 and CDR2 are SGHRS and YFSETQ. The length of the CDR3 is 15 residues. The CDR3 spells CASSLGSGGPETAFF. The sequenced part of the CDR3 DNA is TGCGCCAGCAGCTTGGGAAGCGGGGGGCCCGAGACC.